What follows are 26 T cell receptor beta chains derived from one specimen sequenced in a study of T cell responses to AZD1222 COVID-19 vaccine (dated by TCRdb to the early 2020s). Library construction relied on the immunoSEQ multiplex PCR assay. The source is immuneACCESS, and TCRdb retained only in-frame sequences with V and J called. Part of the clones is not carried over; for the studies checked, unresolved V genes explain less than half of this, and the remainder is unexplained. This sample holds around 130,000 clones; approximately 92% were observed only once. The ten largest account for roughly 4.2% of the sample. The meaning of the sample's time point label: about 28 days (+/-7) after the second vaccine dose. The sample's treatment or condition label, in plain terms: meningococcal conjugate vaccine given as trial control. The specimen comprised peripheral blood, sampled 28 days after the second dose of the MenACWY control vaccine. The receptors were sampled from an adult who received the MenACWY meningococcal vaccine as a control.

The genes are TRBV7-9 and TRBJ2-2; D possibly corresponds to TRBD1 (5 bases). The V gene's germline CDR1 is SEHNR and CDR2 FQNEAQ (reference sequence). This CDR3 comprises 14 residues. V was clipped by 5 bases and J by 3 bases, with 10 bases between them. The CDR3 nucleotides read TGTGCCAGCAGCCCGCGACAGTACACCGGGGAGCTGTTTTTT. It is translated as CASSPRQYTGELFF.

The chain carries TRBV19 and TRBJ1-4; 9 bases align to TRBD1. J gave up 7 bases and V 9 bases, and 9 bases lay outside the gene matches. The CDR3 contains 14 residues. The germline V gene has CDR1 LNHDA and CDR2 SQIVND (reference sequence). The DNA of the CDR3 is TGTGCCAGCAGAACAGGGGGCGCACCTGAAAAACTGTTTTTT. The encoded protein is CASRTGGAPEKLFF.

The genes are TRBV18 and TRBJ1-1; D ambiguous. The germline V and J ends were trimmed by 2 bases and 3 bases, with 10 bases remaining between them. This CDR3 spans 14 amino acids. The germline gives CDR1 KGHSH, CDR2 LQKENI. CDR3 DNA: TGTGCCAGCTCACCATCCTTGGGAGACACTGAAGCTTTCTTT. Its protein product is CASSPSLGDTEAFF. Full variable domain (rest looked up from reference TRBV18 and TRBJ1-1): NAGVMQNPRHLVRRRGQEARLRCSPMKGHSHVYWYRQLPEEGLKFMVYLQKENIIDESGMPKERFSAEFPKEGPSILRIQQVVRGDSAAYFCASSPSLGDTEAFFGQGTRLTVV.

The chain employs TRBV5-8 and TRBJ2-3; D gene ambiguous. The V end was cut by 4 bases, the J end by 0 bases, with 12 bases between. The CDR3 sequence is 15 residues long. Germline assignment: CDR1 SGHTS and CDR2 YDEGEE. CDR3 region: CASSPSLSSTDTQYF. In nucleotides, the CDR3 is TGTGCCAGCAGCCCAAGTCTCTCTAGCACAGATACGCAGTATTTT.

The genes are TRBV6-1 and TRBJ2-5; 8 positions match TRBD2. From germline, CDR1 is MNHNS and CDR2 SASEGT. This CDR3 has 18 residues. With 2 bases clipped from V and 2 bases from J, the junction kept 13 bases outside the gene matches. The CDR3: CASSELSSGVGHQETQYF. As DNA, the CDR3 is TGTGCCAGCAGTGAACTGAGTAGCGGGGTAGGCCATCAAGAGACCCAGTACTTC.

The chain recombines TRBV27 with TRBJ1-4, with a weak D call TRBD1 (5 bases). The germline V and J ends were trimmed by 5 bases and 4 bases, with 11 bases remaining between them. Germline V gene data show CDR1 as MNHEY and CDR2 as SMNVEV (reference sequence). CDR3 size: 14 residues. The CDR3 DNA sequence: TGTGCCAGCAGTATAGGGACTGTTAATGAAAAACTGTTTTTT. Translation: CASSIGTVNEKLFF.

V is TRBV7-6 and J is TRBJ2-7; 9 nucleotides agree with TRBD2. Germline V gene lookup returns CDR1 SGHVS and CDR2 FNYEAQ. The CDR3 sequence is 14 residues long. Trimming removed 5 bases from V and 4 bases from J; junction bases left unmatched: 6. The CDR3 loop is CASSDLLAGYEQYF. The CDR3 DNA is TGTGCCAGCAGCGACCTACTAGCGGGTTACGAGCAGTACTTC.

This clone was seen just once. This chain uses TRBV7-2 with TRBJ1-4, with TRBD1 as a possible D gene (5 bases). This CDR3 is 14 amino acids long. The V and J ends lost 5 bases and 6 bases respectively, with 13 bases between them. Germline CDR1 reads SGHTA; CDR2 reads FQGNSA. The CDR3 DNA follows: TGTGCCAGCAGCGGAGACAGTGCGTATGAAAAACTGTTTTTT. This codes for CASSGDSAYEKLFF. Complete variable domain (other parts from reference TRBV7-2 and TRBJ1-4): GAGVSQSPSNKVTEKGKDVELRCDPISGHTALYWYRQSLGQGLEFLIYFQGNSAPDKSGLPSDRFSAERTGGSVSTLTIQRTQQEDSAVYLCASSGDSAYEKLFFGSGTQLSVL.

This chain links TRBV7-2 with TRBJ2-2; 8 nucleotides line up with TRBD1. The CDR3 has 16 amino acids. After removal of 1 base from V and 3 bases from J, the junction contained 4 bases not matched to a gene. The germline gives CDR1 SGHTA, CDR2 FQGNSA. CDR3 in amino acids: CASSLGQGADTGELFF. DNA for the CDR3: TGTGCCAGCAGCTTAGGGCAGGGGGCCGACACCGGGGAGCTGTTTTTT.

Only one count was recorded for this clone. The V call is TRBV4-1, the J call TRBJ2-5, with TRBD2 matching 11 bases. Germline V gives CDR1 MGHRA, CDR2 YSYEKL. V lost 0 bases, J lost 2 bases, and 11 bases stayed unmatched. The CDR3 has 19 amino acids. The CDR3 here is CASSQDSSGRFVGQETQYF. The CDR3 DNA reads TGCGCCAGCAGCCAAGATTCTAGCGGGAGGTTTGTGGGACAAGAGACCCAGTACTTC.

The chain recombines TRBV5-4 with TRBJ2-6; 13 nucleotides agree with TRBD2. Germline trimming cut 3 bases from V and 2 bases from J; bases unmatched to any gene: 5. Germline lookup yields CDR1 SGHNT and CDR2 YYREEE (reference sequence). The CDR3 runs 18 residues. CDR3 sequence (DNA): TGTGCCAGCAGCTCCGGGACTAGCGGGGAACCTGGGGCCAACGTCCTGACTTTC. This gives the protein CASSSGTSGEPGANVLTF. Full variable domain (outside the CDR3, taken from reference TRBV5-4 and TRBJ2-6): ETGVTQSPTHLIKTRGQQVTLRCSSQSGHNTVSWYQQALGQGPQFIFQYYREEENGRGNFPPRFSGLQFPNYSSELNVNALELDDSALYLCASSSGTSGEPGANVLTFGAGSRLTVL.

This clone has just a few counts. J is TRBJ1-1 and V is TRBV28; TRBD1 is a possible D gene (6 bases). Germline-derived CDR1 and CDR2 are MDHEN and SYDVKM. V was trimmed by 3 bases and J by 0 bases, leaving 14 bases between them. The CDR3 loop spans 16 amino acids. CDR3 amino acids: CASSLPAGEMNTEAFF. CDR3 sequence (DNA): TGTGCCAGCAGTTTGCCCGCAGGGGAGATGAACACTGAAGCTTTCTTT.

The V and J genes are TRBV27 and TRBJ2-6; no reliable D call. The ends were cut back, 7 bases at V and 1 base at J, with 2 bases in the middle. From germline, CDR1 is MNHEY and CDR2 SMNVEV (reference sequence). The CDR3 runs to 12 residues. The CDR3 reads CASTSGANVLTF. CDR3 bases: TGTGCCAGCACTTCTGGGGCCAACGTCCTGACTTTC.

The genes are TRBV5-6 and TRBJ2-7; 10 positions match TRBD1. Trimming removed 0 bases from V and 5 bases from J; junction bases left unmatched: 5. Germline lookup yields CDR1 SGHDT and CDR2 YYEEEE. The CDR3 is 15 amino acids. The CDR3 DNA reads TGTGCCAGCAGCTTGGAGGGACAGGGGTCCCACGAGCAGTACTTC. Protein product: CASSLEGQGSHEQYF.

The chain couples TRBV14 to TRBJ2-3; D uncertain. Germline values: CDR1 SGHDN, CDR2 FVKESK. This CDR3 has 15 amino acids. V lost 0 bases, J lost 5 bases, and 12 bases lay in between. CDR3 sequence reads: CASSQDPLVGDTQYF. Written as DNA, the CDR3 is TGTGCCAGCAGCCAAGATCCCCTAGTAGGAGATACGCAGTATTTT.

This chain links TRBV2 with TRBJ1-5; a possible D gene is TRBD1 (5 bases). The CDR3 covers 14 residues. Germline V gene lookup returns CDR1 SNHLY and CDR2 FYNNEI. V dropped 3 bases and J dropped 1 base, with 7 bases sitting between them. Written as DNA, the CDR3 is TGTGCCAGCAGTGAGCGGGGGAGCAATCAGCCCCAGCATTTT. As protein: CASSERGSNQPQHF.

The chain has TRBV28 and TRBJ2-1, with D perhaps given as TRBD1 or TRBD2 (5 bases each). Trimming took 1 base from V and 12 from J, leaving 16 bases between them. Germline V gives CDR1 MDHEN, CDR2 SYDVKM. This CDR3 is 14 amino acids long. CDR3 bases: TGTGCCAGCAGTTTATCGGGGCTACCTGGGAGGCAGTTCTTC. Its protein product is CASSLSGLPGRQFF.

This chain joins TRBV28 and TRBJ2-1; D gene unclear. Germline values: CDR1 MDHEN, CDR2 SYDVKM. Trimming removed 3 bases at V and 1 base at J, with 7 bases between. The CDR3 totals 14 residues. The CDR3 coding sequence is TGTGCCAGCAGTTTCCCTCAATCCTACAATGAGCAGTTCTTC. This sequence encodes CASSFPQSYNEQFF.

The gene calls are TRBV4-3 and TRBJ1-4; D not certain. CDR1 and CDR2 from the germline V gene are LGHNA and YSLEER. CDR3 length: 16 amino acids. Trimming cost V 3 bases and J 2 bases, with 13 bases left between them. Here the CDR3 reads CASSHPIQRTNEKLFF. Written as DNA, the CDR3 is TGCGCCAGCAGCCACCCGATCCAGAGGACTAATGAAAAACTGTTTTTT.

The gene calls are TRBV3-1 (or the pseudogene TRBV3-2) and TRBJ1-5; D may be TRBD1 (6 bases). This CDR3 has 20 residues. Between the trimmed V and J ends, which lost 1 base and 2 bases, there was a span of 24 bases. Germline CDR1 is LGHDT and CDR2 is YNNKEL (reference sequence). Here the CDR3 DNA reads TGTGCCAGCAGCCAAGCTTCCAACTCGGACATCTCAGGGGGCAATCAGCCCCAGCATTTT. Translation gives CASSQASNSDISGGNQPQHF.

This clone was observed a single time. V is TRBV4-3 and J is TRBJ2-1; D uncertain. The V end lost 4 bases, the J end lost 9 bases, and 13 bases lay between the germline ends. CDR1 is LGHNA and CDR2 is YSLEER in the germline V gene. There are 13 residues in the CDR3. This chain's CDR3 is CASSRRLGGEQFF. Here the CDR3 DNA reads TGCGCCAGCAGCCGCAGACTGGGCGGTGAGCAGTTCTTC.

This chain links TRBV6-5 with TRBJ1-2; D call uncertain. Germline loops: CDR1 MNHEY, CDR2 SVGAGI. Between the trimmed V and J ends, which lost 0 bases and 6 bases, there was a span of 11 bases. This CDR3 has 14 amino acids. This chain's CDR3 is CASSYSVTDNGYTF. The CDR3 coding sequence is TGTGCCAGCAGTTACTCTGTGACGGATAATGGCTACACCTTC.

The V call is TRBV30, the J call TRBJ2-7; 9 bases are shared with TRBD1. The trim removed 2 bases at V and 3 bases at J, leaving 5 bases unmatched. CDR1 GTSNPN and CDR2 SVGIG come from the germline V gene (reference sequence). This CDR3 is 14 amino acids long. In nucleotides, the CDR3 is TGTGCCTGGAGTTCTTGGACAGGGGACTACGAGCAGTACTTC. It yields the protein CAWSSWTGDYEQYF.

The V call is TRBV19, the J call TRBJ2-7; 9 bases fit TRBD1. The CDR3 runs 14 residues. Trimming removed 5 bases from V and 4 bases from J; junction bases left unmatched: 6. Germline V lookup: CDR1 LNHDA, CDR2 SQIVND (reference sequence). CDR3 nucleotide sequence: TGTGCCAGTAGTCCGGGACAGGGACTATACGAGCAGTACTTC. Translated, it gives CASSPGQGLYEQYF.

The CDR3 nucleotides are TGTGCCAGCAGCTTAGTCACGAACACCGGGGAGCTGTTTTTT. Amino acid sequence: CASSLVTNTGELFF. The chain uses TRBV11-2 and TRBJ2-2; D not certain. Germline V gene data show CDR1 as SGHAT and CDR2 as FQNNGV. Trimming removed 1 base from V and 0 bases from J, with 3 bases in between. The CDR3 is 14 amino acids.

This clone was detected only a few times. The rearrangement uses TRBV3-1 (or the pseudogene TRBV3-2) and TRBJ2-5; perhaps D is TRBD1 or TRBD2 (5 bases each). CDR3 length: 14 amino acids. With 4 bases removed from V and 9 bases from J, the gap between germline ends came to 18 bases. Germline V CDR1 and CDR2: LGHDT, YNNKEL (reference sequence). CDR3 nucleotides: TGTGCCAGCAGCCTAGGAAGTACCGAGGGGCCCCAGTACTTC. Amino acid sequence: CASSLGSTEGPQYF.